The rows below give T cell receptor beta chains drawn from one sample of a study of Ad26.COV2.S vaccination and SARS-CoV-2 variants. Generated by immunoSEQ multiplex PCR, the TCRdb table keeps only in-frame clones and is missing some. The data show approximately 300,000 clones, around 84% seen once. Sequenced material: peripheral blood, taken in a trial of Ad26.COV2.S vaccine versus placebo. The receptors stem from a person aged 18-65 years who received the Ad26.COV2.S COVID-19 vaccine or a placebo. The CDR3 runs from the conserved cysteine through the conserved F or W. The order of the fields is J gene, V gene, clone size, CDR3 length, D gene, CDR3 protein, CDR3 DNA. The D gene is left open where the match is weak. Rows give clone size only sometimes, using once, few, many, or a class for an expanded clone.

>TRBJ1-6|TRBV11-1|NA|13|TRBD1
CASRLDRESPLHF
TGTGCCAGCAGACTCGACAGGGAATCACCCCTCCACTTT
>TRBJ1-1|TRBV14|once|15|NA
CASSQVVDRNTEAFF
TGTGCCAGCAGCCAAGTGGTGGACCGGAACACTGAAGCTTTCTTT
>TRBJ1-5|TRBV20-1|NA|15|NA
CSASPPQRGNQPQHF
TGCAGTGCTAGTCCCCCCCAACGTGGCAATCAGCCCCAGCATTTT
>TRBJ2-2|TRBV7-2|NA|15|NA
CASSFGGPHTGELFF
TGTGCCAGCAGCTTTGGAGGGCCCCACACCGGGGAGCTGTTTTTT
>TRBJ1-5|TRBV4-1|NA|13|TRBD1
CASSRLRGEPQHF
TGCGCCAGCAGCCGGCTCAGGGGGGAGCCCCAGCATTTT
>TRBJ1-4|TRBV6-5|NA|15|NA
CASSYGGNANEKLFF
TGTGCCAGCAGTTACGGGGGGAACGCTAATGAAAAACTGTTTTTT
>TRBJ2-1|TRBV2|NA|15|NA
CASSKDRRVLNEQFF
TGTGCCAGCAGTAAGGACAGGAGGGTCCTCAATGAGCAGTTCTTC
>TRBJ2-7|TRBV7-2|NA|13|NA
CASSTDLTYEQYF
TGTGCCAGCAGCACCGACCTGACCTACGAGCAGTACTTC
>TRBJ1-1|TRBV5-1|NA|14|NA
CASSLAPGAKSAFF
TGCGCCAGCAGCTTGGCCCCAGGGGCCAAGTCAGCTTTCTTT
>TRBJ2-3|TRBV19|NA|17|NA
CASSPRGGTGPRDTQYF
TGTGCCAGTAGCCCCCGGGGGGGGACAGGGCCGAGGGATACGCAGTATTTT
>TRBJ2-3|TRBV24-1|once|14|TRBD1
CATSRTGETDTQYF
TGTGCCACCAGTAGAACAGGGGAAACAGATACGCAGTATTTT
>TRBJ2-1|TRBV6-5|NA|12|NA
CAAGGQYNEQFF
TGTGCCGCCGGGGGCCAGTACAATGAGCAGTTCTTC
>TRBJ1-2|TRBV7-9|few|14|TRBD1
CASSLGQGDYGYTF
TGTGCCAGCAGCCTAGGACAGGGGGACTATGGCTACACCTTC
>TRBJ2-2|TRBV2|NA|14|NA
CASSEAPNTGELFF
TGTGCCAGCAGTGAGGCCCCGAACACCGGGGAGCTGTTTTTT
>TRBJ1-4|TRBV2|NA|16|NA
CASSKGTIAGGEKLFF
TGTGCCAGCAGTAAGGGGACAATTGCGGGCGGCGAAAAACTGTTTTTT
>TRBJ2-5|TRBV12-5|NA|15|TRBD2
CASGLGTSTQETQYF
TGTGCTAGTGGTTTGGGGACTAGCACCCAAGAGACCCAGTACTTC
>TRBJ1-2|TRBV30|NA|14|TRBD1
CAWSRQGAAYGYTF
TGTGCCTGGAGTCGACAGGGGGCGGCCTATGGCTACACCTTC
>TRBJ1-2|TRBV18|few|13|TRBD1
CASSPGQGKGYTF
TGTGCCAGCTCACCAGGACAGGGGAAAGGCTACACCTTC
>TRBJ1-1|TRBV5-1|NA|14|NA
CASSPGHVGTEAFF
TGCGCCAGCAGCCCAGGACACGTAGGGACTGAAGCTTTCTTT
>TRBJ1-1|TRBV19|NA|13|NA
CASSIRMNTEAFF
TGTGCCAGTAGTATCCGGATGAACACTGAAGCTTTCTTT
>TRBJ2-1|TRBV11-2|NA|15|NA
CASSLGAGPRNEQFF
TGTGCCAGCAGCTTAGGGGCAGGGCCCCGCAATGAGCAGTTCTTC
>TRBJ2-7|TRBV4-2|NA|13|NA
CASSQGSSYEQYF
TGTGCCAGCAGCCAAGGGAGCTCCTACGAGCAGTACTTC
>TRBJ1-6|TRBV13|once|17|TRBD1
CANWRRTGRSYNSPLHF
TGTGCCAACTGGCGGCGGACAGGGAGGTCCTATAATTCACCCCTCCACTTT
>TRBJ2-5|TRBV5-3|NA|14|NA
CARSLSPGRETQYF
TGTGCCAGAAGCTTGTCCCCAGGGCGGGAGACCCAGTACTTC
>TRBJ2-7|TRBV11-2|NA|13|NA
CASSLHRTGEQYF
TGTGCCAGCAGCCTCCACCGTACAGGGGAGCAGTACTTC
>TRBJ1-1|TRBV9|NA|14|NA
CASSVEPADTEAFF
TGTGCCAGCAGCGTAGAGCCAGCTGACACTGAAGCTTTCTTT
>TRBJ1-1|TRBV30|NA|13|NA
CAWTLKGAGVAFF
TGTGCCTGGACCCTAAAAGGGGCGGGGGTAGCTTTCTTT
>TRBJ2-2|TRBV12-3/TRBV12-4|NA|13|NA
CASSLWVTGELFF
TGTGCCAGCAGTTTGTGGGTAACCGGGGAGCTGTTTTTT
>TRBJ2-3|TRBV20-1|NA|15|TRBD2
CSASNSGGAGDTQYF
TGCAGTGCTAGTAATAGCGGGGGGGCCGGAGATACGCAGTATTTT
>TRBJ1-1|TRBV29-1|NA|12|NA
CSVERVNTEAFF
TGCAGCGTTGAAAGGGTAAACACTGAAGCTTTCTTT
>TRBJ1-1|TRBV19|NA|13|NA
CASSLGEPTEAFF
TGTGCCAGTAGCCTTGGGGAGCCGACTGAAGCTTTCTTT
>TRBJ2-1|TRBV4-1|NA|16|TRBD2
CASSQDGGASYNEQFF
TGCGCCAGCAGCCAGGACGGGGGGGCCTCCTACAATGAGCAGTTCTTC
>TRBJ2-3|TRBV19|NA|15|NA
CASSTRGASTDTQYF
TGTGCCAGTAGTACACGGGGGGCTAGCACAGATACGCAGTATTTT
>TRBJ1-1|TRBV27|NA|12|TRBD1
CASGFWDSEAFF
TGTGCCAGCGGATTCTGGGACAGTGAAGCTTTCTTT
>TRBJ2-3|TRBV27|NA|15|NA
CASSRLSLGTDTQYF
TGTGCCAGCAGTCGACTTAGTCTAGGCACAGATACGCAGTATTTT
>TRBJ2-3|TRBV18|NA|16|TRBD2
CASSPSFSGGTDTQYF
TGTGCCAGCTCACCTTCGTTTAGCGGGGGCACAGATACGCAGTATTTT
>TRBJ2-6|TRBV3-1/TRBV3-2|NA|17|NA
CASSRHVQSSGANVLTF
TGTGCCAGCAGCCGCCACGTTCAGAGCTCTGGGGCCAACGTCCTGACTTTC
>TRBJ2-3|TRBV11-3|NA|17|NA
CASSLAGRALGTDTQYF
TGTGCCAGCAGCTTAGCCGGCAGGGCCTTGGGCACAGATACGCAGTATTTT
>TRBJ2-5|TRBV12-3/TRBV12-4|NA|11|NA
CASTLGETQYF
TGTGCCAGCACCCTAGGAGAGACCCAGTACTTC
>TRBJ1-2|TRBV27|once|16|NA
CASSLSPATLPGGYTF
TGTGCCAGCAGTTTATCCCCAGCGACCCTCCCAGGCGGCTACACCTTC
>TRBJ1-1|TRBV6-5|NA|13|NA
CASLTQGNTEAFF
TGTGCCAGCCTGACCCAGGGGAACACTGAAGCTTTCTTT
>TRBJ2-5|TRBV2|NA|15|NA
CASSEAQGGVETQYF
TGTGCCAGCAGTGAAGCTCAGGGTGGGGTGGAGACCCAGTACTTC